The rows below give T cell receptor beta chains drawn from one sample of a study of T cells after posttransplantation cyclophosphamide. The repertoire was sequenced with immunoSEQ multiplex PCR; TCRdb's copy has only in-frame clones and lacks some. The table includes about 10,000 clones, roughly 80% detected once. The sequences come from PBMCs, collected roughly 1,900 days after a stem cell transplant with posttransplant cyclophosphamide. The source is a female patient between 40 and 55 years old who received an allogeneic stem cell transplant from a related donor, was CMV-positive, and had no GVHD. Some T cells may originate from the graft donor. The CDR3 runs from the conserved cysteine through the conserved F or W. D genes are given only for firm matches. Some rows have no size entry. The others give once, few or many, or a class for an expanded clone.

NA	TRBV27	TRBJ1-6	TRBD1	TGTGCCAGCAGTTTACAGGGGGCGCGATCACCCCTCCACTTT	CASSLQGARSPLHF
NA	TRBV2	TRBJ2-2	NA	TGTGCCAGCAACCGGAAGGGGTCCGGGGAGCTGTTTTTT	CASNRKGSGELFF
NA	TRBV28	TRBJ1-2	NA	TGTGCCAGCAGTGGCACCGCTTATGGCTACACCTTC	CASSGTAYGYTF
NA	TRBV28	TRBJ2-5	TRBD1	TGTGCCAGCAGTCCCATGGGACAGGGCCAAGAGACCCAGTACTTC	CASSPMGQGQETQYF
NA	TRBV5-1	TRBJ2-3	NA	TGCGCCAGCAGCTTCGACAGTTCTAGCACAGATACGCAGTATTTT	CASSFDSSSTDTQYF
NA	TRBV27	TRBJ2-1	NA	TGTGCCAGCACCATAACCGGGTCCTCCCTCTCCTACAATGAGCAGTTCTTC	CASTITGSSLSYNEQFF
NA	TRBV28	TRBJ2-7	TRBD1	TGTGCCAGCAGTTTACTCCTCGGACAGGGGGCGGTTGGACAGTACTTC	CASSLLLGQGAVGQYF
NA	TRBV5-4	TRBJ2-7	TRBD2	TGTGCCAGCAGCAGGACCGGGACTAGTGGCTACGAGCAGTACTTC	CASSRTGTSGYEQYF
NA	TRBV6-5	TRBJ2-2	TRBD1	TGTGCCAGCAGACACCGGGACAGGGACACCGGGGAGCTGTTTTTT	CASRHRDRDTGELFF
NA	TRBV29-1	TRBJ2-7	NA	TGCAGCGTTCGACAGTCCTACGAGCAGTACTTC	CSVRQSYEQYF
NA	TRBV15	TRBJ1-4	TRBD1	TGTGCCACCAGCAGAGAGGGCACAGGGGGAGGTGAAAAACTGTTTTTT	CATSREGTGGGEKLFF
NA	TRBV2	TRBJ2-1	TRBD1	TGTGCCAGCAGTGGATGGGACAGGGTTTACAATGAGCAGTTCTTC	CASSGWDRVYNEQFF
NA	TRBV7-8	TRBJ1-2	NA	TGTGCCAGCAGCTTAGCGTCAATTAACTATGGCTACACCTTC	CASSLASINYGYTF
NA	TRBV9	TRBJ2-1	TRBD2	TGTGCCAGCAGCCCCTGGGGACTAGCGGGGGCTTACAATGAGCAGTTCTTC	CASSPWGLAGAYNEQFF
NA	TRBV4-1	TRBJ2-3	NA	TGCGCCAGCAGCCAGGGGCTAAGCACAGATACGCAGTATTTT	CASSQGLSTDTQYF
NA	TRBV6-5	TRBJ1-5	NA	TGTGCCATCAAAACCAGGGATTATAGCAATCAGCCCCAGCATTTT	CAIKTRDYSNQPQHF
NA	TRBV11-2	TRBJ2-5	NA	TGTGCCAGCAGACACGGCGCAGGGTATGAAGAGACCCAGTACTTC	CASRHGAGYEETQYF
few	TRBV7-2	TRBJ2-7	TRBD2	TGTGCCAGCAGCTTCTTCGTAGTCAGCGGGGGCAGATCCTACGAGCAGTACTTC	CASSFFVVSGGRSYEQYF
NA	TRBV27	TRBJ1-5	NA	TGTGCCAGCAGTATCCGCGGTACATTTAGCAATCAGCCCCAGCATTTT	CASSIRGTFSNQPQHF
NA	TRBV6-5	TRBJ2-5	NA	TGTGCCAGCAGAGGGAGTTACCAAGAGACCCAGTACTTC	CASRGSYQETQYF
NA	TRBV6-5	TRBJ1-2	NA	TGTGCCAGCAGTTCCTTCGGGCAGGGGATGGACTATGGCTACACCTTC	CASSSFGQGMDYGYTF
NA	TRBV7-2	TRBJ1-5	TRBD1	TGTGCCAGCAGCTTTCAGGGGGCGCGAGATCAGCCCCAGCATTTT	CASSFQGARDQPQHF
NA	TRBV6-1	TRBJ1-2	TRBD1	TGTGCCAGCAGTCAGGTTAACCCTAGGACAGGCGGCTACACCTTC	CASSQVNPRTGGYTF
NA	TRBV7-2	TRBJ2-5	NA	TGTGCCAGCAGCTTGGTGGGCCCCCAGTACTTC	CASSLVGPQYF
NA	TRBV6-5	TRBJ1-1	NA	TGTGCCAGCAGCCGGTACAGTGGGACTGAAGCTTTCTTT	CASSRYSGTEAFF
NA	TRBV18	TRBJ2-1	NA	TGTGCCAGCTCGTCGGGAGTCTACAATGAGCAGTTCTTC	CASSSGVYNEQFF
NA	TRBV11-2	TRBJ1-5	NA	TGTGCCAGCAGCTTGAATCGAGGCCAGCCCCAGCATTTT	CASSLNRGQPQHF
NA	TRBV5-1	TRBJ2-7	NA	TGCGCCAGCAGCTTGGACAGGGTAGGCTACGAGCAGTACTTC	CASSLDRVGYEQYF
NA	TRBV6-6	TRBJ2-2	TRBD2	TGTGCCAGCAGTAGCGGGACTCGTCCCGGGGAGCTGTTTTTT	CASSSGTRPGELFF
NA	TRBV4-1	TRBJ1-1	NA	TGCGCCAGCAGCCACCGGAACACTGAAGCTTTCTTT	CASSHRNTEAFF
NA	TRBV7-2	TRBJ1-3	NA	TGTGCCAGCAGCTTCGGACAGTCTGGAAACACCATATATTTT	CASSFGQSGNTIYF
NA	TRBV4-2	TRBJ1-4	NA	TGTGCCAGCAGCCAAGATCCCATAACTCCCCTTGAAAAACTGTTTTTT	CASSQDPITPLEKLFF
NA	TRBV4-1	TRBJ2-1	TRBD1	TGCGCCAGCAGCCGCGCGGACAGGGGGAAAGATGAGCAGTTCTTC	CASSRADRGKDEQFF
NA	TRBV25-1	TRBJ2-7	NA	TGTGCCAGCAGTGAACAAGACGGGATAGGGGGGCAGTACTTC	CASSEQDGIGGQYF
NA	TRBV28	TRBJ1-5	TRBD1	TGTGCCAGCAGTTTCCCCGGTGGACAGGGACTTCAGCCCCAGCATTTT	CASSFPGGQGLQPQHF
once	TRBV4-3	TRBJ2-3	TRBD1	TGCGCCAGCAGCCAAGATTTGCCCGACAGGGGGCAGGCAGATACGCAGTATTTT	CASSQDLPDRGQADTQYF
NA	TRBV21-1	TRBJ1-1	NA	TGTGCCAGCAGCAAAGTGAGGGACACCTACACTGAAGCTTTCTTT	CASSKVRDTYTEAFF
medium-sized	TRBV7-2	TRBJ2-1	TRBD2	TGTGCCAGCAGCCGCGGACTAGCGGGGGCCAATGAGCAGTTCTTC	CASSRGLAGANEQFF
NA	TRBV9	TRBJ1-2	TRBD1	TGTGCCAGCAGCGTCTTAGAGGGGGCTGGTGATGGCTACACCTTC	CASSVLEGAGDGYTF
NA	TRBV27	TRBJ2-7	TRBD2	TGTGCCAGCAGTTTATCGGGACTAGCGGGAGGGAGGGAGCAGTACTTC	CASSLSGLAGGREQYF